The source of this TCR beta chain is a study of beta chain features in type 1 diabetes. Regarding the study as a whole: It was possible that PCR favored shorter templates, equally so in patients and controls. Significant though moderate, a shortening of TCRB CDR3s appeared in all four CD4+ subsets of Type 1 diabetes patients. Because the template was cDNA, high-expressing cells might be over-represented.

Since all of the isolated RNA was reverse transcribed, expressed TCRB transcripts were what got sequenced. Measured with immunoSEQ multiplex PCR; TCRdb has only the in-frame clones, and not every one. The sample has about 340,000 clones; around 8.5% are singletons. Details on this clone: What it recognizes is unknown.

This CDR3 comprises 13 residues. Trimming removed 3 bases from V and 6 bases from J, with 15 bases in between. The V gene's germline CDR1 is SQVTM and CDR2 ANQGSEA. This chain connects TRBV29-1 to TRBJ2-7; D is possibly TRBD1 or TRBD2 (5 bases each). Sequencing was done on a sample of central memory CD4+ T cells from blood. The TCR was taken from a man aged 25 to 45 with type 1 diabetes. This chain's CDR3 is CSVDGQGPGEQYF. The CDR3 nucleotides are TGCAGCGTTGATGGGCAGGGACCTGGCGAGCAGTACTTC.